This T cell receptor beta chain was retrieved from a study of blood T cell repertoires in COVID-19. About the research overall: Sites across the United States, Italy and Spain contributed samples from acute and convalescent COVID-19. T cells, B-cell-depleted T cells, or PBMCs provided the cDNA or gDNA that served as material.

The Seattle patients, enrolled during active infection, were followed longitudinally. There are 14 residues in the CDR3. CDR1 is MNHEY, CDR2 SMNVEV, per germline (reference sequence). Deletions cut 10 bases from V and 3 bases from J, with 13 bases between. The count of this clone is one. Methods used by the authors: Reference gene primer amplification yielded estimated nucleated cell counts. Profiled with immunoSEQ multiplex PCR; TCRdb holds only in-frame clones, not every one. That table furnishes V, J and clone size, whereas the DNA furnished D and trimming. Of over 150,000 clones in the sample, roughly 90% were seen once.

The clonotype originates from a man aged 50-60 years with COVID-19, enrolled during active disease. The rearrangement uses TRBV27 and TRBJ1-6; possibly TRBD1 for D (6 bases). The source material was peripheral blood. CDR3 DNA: TGTGCCACCAGGACAGAGAGCTATAATTCACCCCTCCACTTT. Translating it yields CATRTESYNSPLHF.